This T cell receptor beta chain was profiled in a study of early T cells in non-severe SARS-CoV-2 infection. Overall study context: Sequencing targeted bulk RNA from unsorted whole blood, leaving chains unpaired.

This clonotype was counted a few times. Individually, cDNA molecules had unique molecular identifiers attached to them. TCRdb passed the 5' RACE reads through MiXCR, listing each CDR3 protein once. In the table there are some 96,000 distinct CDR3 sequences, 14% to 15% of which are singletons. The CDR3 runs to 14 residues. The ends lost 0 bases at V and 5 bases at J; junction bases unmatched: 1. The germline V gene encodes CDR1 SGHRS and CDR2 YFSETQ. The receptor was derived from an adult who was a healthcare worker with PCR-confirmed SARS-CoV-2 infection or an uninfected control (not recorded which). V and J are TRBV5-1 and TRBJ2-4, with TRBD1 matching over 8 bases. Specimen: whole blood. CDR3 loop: CASSLAGGQNIQYF. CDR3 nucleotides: TGCGCCAGCAGCTTGGCAGGGGGCCAAAACATTCAGTACTTC.